The rows below give T cell receptor beta chains drawn from one sample of a study of CD8 T cells in ankylosing spondylitis. A single record per CDR3 protein comes from TCRdb applying MiXCR to the 5' RACE reads. This sample yields approximately 400,000 distinct CDR3 sequences, of which roughly a quarter are seen a single time; 0.89% belongs to the top ten. The source material was blood, either unsorted or a sorted T cell fraction (not recorded which). The receptors shown here come from a male donor with ankylosing spondylitis. The CDR3 runs from the conserved cysteine through the conserved F or W. D genes are given only for firm matches. Size is stated for part of the rows, as once, few or many counts, or as a class when the clone is expanded.

d_call | j_call | v_call | clone_size | cdr3_aa | cdr3_nt
TRBD1 | TRBJ1-2 | TRBV5-1 | few | CASHNRDRVGYTF | TGCGCCAGCCACAACCGGGACAGGGTCGGCTACACCTTC
TRBD1 | TRBJ1-2 | TRBV20-1 | NA | CSDTGTGKDYGYTF | TGCAGTGACACGGGGACAGGGAAGGACTATGGCTACACCTTC
TRBD2 | TRBJ2-3 | TRBV5-4 | NA | CASSLGLAGGPEDTQYF | TGTGCCAGCAGCCTCGGACTAGCGGGAGGCCCGGAAGATACGCAGTATTTT
NA | TRBJ2-3 | TRBV6-2/TRBV6-3 | few | CASSYSPPDTQYF | TGTGCCAGCAGTTACTCGCCCCCAGATACGCAGTATTTT
TRBD1 | TRBJ1-1 | TRBV9 | NA | CASSGLTGDEAFF | TGTGCCAGCAGCGGGCTGACAGGGGATGAAGCTTTCTTT
NA | TRBJ1-5 | TRBV20-1 | many | CSARDEWGGDQPQHF | TGCAGTGCTAGAGATGAATGGGGCGGCGATCAGCCCCAGCATTTT
NA | TRBJ2-2 | TRBV11-2 | few | CASSSQRSVRTGELFF | TGTGCCAGCAGCTCCCAGAGAAGCGTCCGCACCGGGGAGCTGTTTTTT
TRBD2 | TRBJ2-3 | TRBV12-3/TRBV12-4 | few | CASSPRGLRGLAGGTDTQYF | TGTGCCAGCAGTCCTAGGGGCCTTCGGGGGTTAGCGGGAGGGACAGATACGCAGTATTTT
NA | TRBJ2-2 | TRBV21-1 | few | CASSPHRDRARELFF | TGTGCCAGCAGCCCTCACCGGGACAGGGCCAGGGAGCTGTTTTTT
NA | TRBJ2-1 | TRBV12-3/TRBV12-4 | NA | CASSPTHGGFSYNEQFF | TGTGCCAGCAGCCCTACTCATGGGGGGTTCTCCTACAATGAGCAGTTCTTC
TRBD2 | TRBJ2-4 | TRBV20-1 | NA | CSARQAGGGKNIQYF | TGCAGTGCTAGACAGGCGGGAGGAGGCAAAAACATTCAGTACTTC
NA | TRBJ1-1 | TRBV12-3/TRBV12-4 | NA | CASSPLLGGNTEAFF | TGTGCCAGCAGCCCGCTGCTCGGAGGGAACACTGAAGCTTTCTTT
NA | TRBJ1-1 | TRBV3-1 | few | CASSQDWQGEAFF | TGTGCCAGCAGCCAAGACTGGCAGGGTGAAGCTTTCTTT
NA | TRBJ1-1 | TRBV11-3 | NA | CASSLVGGQLSTEAFF | TGTGCCAGCAGCTTAGTTGGGGGGCAGCTCAGCACTGAAGCTTTCTTT
TRBD1 | TRBJ1-5 | TRBV3-1 | few | CASSPTGTGIGQPQHF | TGTGCCAGCAGCCCGACCGGGACAGGGATAGGTCAGCCCCAGCATTTT
NA | TRBJ1-1 | TRBV12-3/TRBV12-4 | many | CASSTSGANTEAFF | TGTGCCAGCAGTACCTCCGGGGCCAACACTGAAGCTTTCTTT
TRBD2 | TRBJ2-3 | TRBV5-1 | NA | CASSSPPGLASISTDTQYF | TGCGCCAGCAGCTCCCCTCCGGGACTAGCGTCAATTAGCACAGATACGCAGTATTTT
NA | TRBJ2-5 | TRBV20-1 | NA | CSAVTFQETQYF | TGCAGTGCTGTGACATTCCAAGAGACCCAGTACTTC
NA | TRBJ1-1 | TRBV12-3/TRBV12-4 | NA | CASTLQVQNTEAFF | TGTGCCAGCACCTTACAGGTTCAGAACACTGAAGCTTTCTTT
NA | TRBJ1-2 | TRBV7-9 | NA | CASSLGGSSYGYTF | TGTGCCAGCAGCTTAGGTGGGAGTTCTTATGGCTACACCTTC
TRBD1 | TRBJ2-7 | TRBV24-1 | few | CATSARGTGEYEQYF | TGTGCCACCAGTGCCAGGGGGACAGGGGAATACGAGCAGTACTTC
NA | TRBJ1-5 | TRBV6-1 | NA | CASTPGAGNQPQHF | TGTGCCAGCACCCCAGGGGCGGGGAATCAGCCCCAGCATTTT